The rows below give T cell receptor beta chains drawn from one sample of a study of T cell responses to AZD1222 COVID-19 vaccine. TCRdb's copy holds only in-frame clones and misses some; the assay was immunoSEQ multiplex PCR. The sample has some 120,000 clones, 80% to 95% seen once. The sequencing here drew on peripheral blood, taken on day 0 of AZD1222 vaccination. These receptors were collected from an adult in good health. Each CDR3 is given with its conserved first and last residue. The D gene is left open where the match is weak. Size tells how often a clone was seen (once, few, many) or the class of an expanded clone, and some rows leave it out.

d_gene	abundance	v_gene	j_gene	CDR3aa	CDR3nt
NA	NA	TRBV7-2	TRBJ2-1	CASSLRGTGGEQFF	TGTGCCAGCAGCTTACGCGGGACTGGCGGTGAGCAGTTCTTC
TRBD1	NA	TRBV7-9	TRBJ2-4	CASSLPQGQLAKNIQYF	TGTGCCAGCAGCCTACCCCAGGGACAGCTAGCCAAAAACATTCAGTACTTC
NA	NA	TRBV14	TRBJ1-2	CASSQDTRAAINYGYTF	TGTGCCAGCAGCCAAGATACCAGGGCAGCTATTAACTATGGCTACACCTTC
NA	NA	TRBV28	TRBJ2-1	CASTSGNEQFF	TGTGCCAGCACCTCAGGAAATGAGCAGTTCTTC
NA	NA	TRBV24-1	TRBJ2-2	CATSDPAVRELFF	TGTGCCACCAGTGATCCCGCCGTCCGGGAGCTGTTTTTT
NA	NA	TRBV11-3	TRBJ2-2	CASSLTWGGPSSPGELFF	TGTGCCAGCAGCTTAACATGGGGGGGGCCGTCGTCTCCCGGGGAGCTGTTTTTT
NA	NA	TRBV25-1	TRBJ1-1	CASSEDLGFTEAFF	TGTGCCAGCAGTGAAGATCTAGGGTTCACTGAAGCTTTCTTT
TRBD1	NA	TRBV30	TRBJ1-1	CAWSPGTAKAFF	TGTGCCTGGAGTCCCGGGACAGCCAAAGCTTTCTTT
TRBD2	few	TRBV24-1	TRBJ2-3	CATSDSGTSGTDTQYF	TGTGCCACCAGTGACTCCGGGACTAGCGGCACAGATACGCAGTATTTT
NA	NA	TRBV19	TRBJ2-1	CASSPDRSSYNEQFF	TGTGCCAGTAGTCCCGACAGGAGCTCCTACAATGAGCAGTTCTTC
TRBD1	NA	TRBV28	TRBJ1-4	CASSLSDRGNEKLFF	TGTGCCAGCAGTTTATCAGACAGGGGGAATGAAAAACTGTTTTTT
NA	NA	TRBV6-1	TRBJ2-7	CASSERAGTPYEQYF	TGTGCCAGCAGTGAAAGGGCAGGGACCCCCTACGAGCAGTACTTC
NA	NA	TRBV5-4	TRBJ1-6	CASSLGQLEGTPLHF	TGTGCCAGCAGCCTAGGACAGTTAGAAGGGACACCCCTCCACTTT
TRBD2	NA	TRBV30	TRBJ2-1	CAGGTSGGPYNEQFF	TGTGCCGGGGGGACTAGCGGGGGCCCCTACAATGAGCAGTTCTTC
TRBD2	NA	TRBV14	TRBJ2-1	CASSPTRVLAGGGSYNEQFF	TGTGCCAGCAGCCCCACCCGAGTACTAGCGGGGGGAGGGTCCTACAATGAGCAGTTCTTC
TRBD1	NA	TRBV27	TRBJ1-5	CASQQGAGGNQPQHF	TGTGCCAGTCAACAGGGGGCGGGGGGCAATCAGCCCCAGCATTTT
NA	NA	TRBV3-1/TRBV3-2	TRBJ1-2	CATSRGQGGEYGYTF	TGTGCCACCTCCCGAGGGCAGGGTGGGGAGTATGGCTACACCTTC
TRBD1	few	TRBV19	TRBJ1-1	CASSIFRGGNTEAFF	TGTGCCAGTAGTATATTCAGGGGGGGCAACACTGAAGCTTTCTTT
NA	NA	TRBV12-3/TRBV12-4	TRBJ1-5	CASSFPPPGPQHF	TGTGCCAGCAGTTTTCCCCCTCCAGGGCCCCAGCATTTT
NA	NA	TRBV6-6	TRBJ1-5	CATLMRQYNQPQHF	TGTGCCACCCTGATGCGACAGTACAATCAGCCCCAGCATTTT
TRBD2	NA	TRBV6-2/TRBV6-3	TRBJ2-7	CASSWGGTDYEQYF	TGTGCCAGCAGTTGGGGAGGGACCGACTACGAGCAGTACTTC
TRBD1	NA	TRBV29-1	TRBJ1-1	CSVRGQAGTREAFF	TGCAGCGTCCGAGGACAGGCTGGAACTAGAGAAGCTTTCTTT
TRBD1	NA	TRBV7-6	TRBJ2-3	CASSGTGVGTDTQYF	TGTGCCAGCAGCGGTACAGGGGTTGGTACAGATACGCAGTATTTT
NA	NA	TRBV7-2	TRBJ2-5	CASSLALSDGETQYF	TGTGCCAGCAGCTTAGCGCTAAGCGACGGAGAGACCCAGTACTTC
NA	NA	TRBV5-1	TRBJ2-2	CASSLEGRKNGELFF	TGCGCCAGCAGCTTGGAGGGGCGCAAGAACGGGGAGCTGTTTTTT
NA	few	TRBV27	TRBJ1-2	CASMRGDNYGYTF	TGTGCCAGCATGCGCGGGGATAACTATGGCTACACCTTC
NA	NA	TRBV3-1/TRBV3-2	TRBJ2-4	CASSQVRVGRNIQYF	TGTGCCAGCAGCCAAGTACGGGTGGGCCGGAACATTCAGTACTTC
TRBD1	once	TRBV7-3	TRBJ2-6	CASSRGDRGPSGANVLTF	TGTGCCAGCAGTAGAGGGGACAGGGGCCCCTCTGGGGCCAACGTCCTGACTTTC
TRBD2	NA	TRBV6-2/TRBV6-3	TRBJ2-5	CASSLSQGGETQYF	TGTGCCAGCAGTTTGTCCCAGGGAGGGGAGACCCAGTACTTC
TRBD1	NA	TRBV9	TRBJ2-2	CASSVGTGTTGELFF	TGTGCCAGCAGCGTAGGGACAGGGACCACCGGGGAGCTGTTTTTT
NA	NA	TRBV3-1/TRBV3-2	TRBJ1-5	CASSHLNAGNQPQHF	TGTGCCAGCAGCCACCTGAACGCTGGCAATCAGCCCCAGCATTTT
NA	NA	TRBV19	TRBJ1-1	CATSRGGMNTEAFF	TGTGCCACCAGTAGGGGGGGCATGAACACTGAAGCTTTCTTT
NA	NA	TRBV12-3/TRBV12-4	TRBJ2-7	CASSSTSFEQYF	TGTGCCAGCAGTTCCACTAGCTTCGAGCAGTACTTC
TRBD1	NA	TRBV19	TRBJ1-5	CASQSSRDRNQPQHF	TGTGCCAGCCAAAGCTCCCGGGACAGGAATCAGCCCCAGCATTTT
TRBD1	NA	TRBV29-1	TRBJ1-1	CSVLFPTGVDTEAFF	TGCAGCGTCCTTTTTCCAACAGGGGTGGACACTGAAGCTTTCTTT
NA	NA	TRBV15	TRBJ1-5	CATSIRGNQPQHF	TGTGCCACCAGCATCAGGGGCAATCAGCCCCAGCATTTT
TRBD1	NA	TRBV6-5	TRBJ1-2	CAGGQAYGYTF	TGTGCCGGGGGACAGGCCTATGGCTACACCTTC
TRBD1	NA	TRBV4-2	TRBJ2-7	CASSSRTGTAYEQYF	TGTGCCAGCAGCTCCCGGACAGGGACGGCCTACGAGCAGTACTTC
TRBD1	NA	TRBV14	TRBJ2-2	CASSQPGQGVTGELFF	TGTGCCAGCAGCCAACCGGGACAGGGAGTAACCGGGGAGCTGTTTTTT
NA	NA	TRBV19	TRBJ1-1	CASSLWRGSDTEAFF	TGTGCCAGTAGTCTTTGGAGGGGGTCGGACACTGAAGCTTTCTTT
NA	NA	TRBV6-1	TRBJ1-2	CASSERGGGNYGYTF	TGTGCCAGCAGTGAACGAGGTGGGGGAAACTATGGCTACACCTTC
TRBD1	NA	TRBV6-5	TRBJ1-1	CATGTENTEAFF	TGTGCCACGGGGACAGAGAACACTGAAGCTTTCTTT
NA	NA	TRBV24-1	TRBJ2-5	CATRKGSGTQYF	TGTGCCACCAGGAAGGGGAGTGGGACCCAGTACTTC
TRBD1	NA	TRBV5-6	TRBJ1-1	CASSQDAGGGTEAFF	TGTGCCAGCAGCCAAGACGCAGGGGGCGGCACTGAAGCTTTCTTT
TRBD1	NA	TRBV5-1	TRBJ2-2	CASSSGQGTGELFF	TGCGCCAGCAGCTCGGGACAGGGCACCGGGGAGCTGTTTTTT
NA	once	TRBV5-1	TRBJ2-2	CASSLSSTGELFF	TGCGCCAGCAGCTTGTCCTCCACCGGGGAGCTGTTTTTT
NA	NA	TRBV3-1/TRBV3-2	TRBJ2-3	CASSHGGAGTDTQYF	TGTGCCAGCAGCCACGGGGGCGCGGGCACAGATACGCAGTATTTT